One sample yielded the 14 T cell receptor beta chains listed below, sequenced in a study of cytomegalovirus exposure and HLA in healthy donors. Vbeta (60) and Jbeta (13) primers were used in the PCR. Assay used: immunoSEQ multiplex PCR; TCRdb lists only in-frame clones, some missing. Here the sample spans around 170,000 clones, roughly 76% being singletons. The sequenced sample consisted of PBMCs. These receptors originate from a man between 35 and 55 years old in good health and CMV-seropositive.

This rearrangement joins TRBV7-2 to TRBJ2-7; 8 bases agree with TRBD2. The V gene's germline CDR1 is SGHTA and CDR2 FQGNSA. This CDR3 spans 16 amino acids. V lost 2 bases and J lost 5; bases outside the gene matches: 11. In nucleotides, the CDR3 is TGTGCCAGCAGCTTATACCGGGGGGGGGTTTCCCACGAGCAGTACTTC. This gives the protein CASSLYRGGVSHEQYF.

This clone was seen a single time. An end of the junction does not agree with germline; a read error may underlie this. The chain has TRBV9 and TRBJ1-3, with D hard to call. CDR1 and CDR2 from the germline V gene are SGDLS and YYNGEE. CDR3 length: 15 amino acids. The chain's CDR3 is CAGSPRISSGNTIYF. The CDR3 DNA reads TGTGCCGGCAGCCCTCGAATCAGCTCTGGAAACACCATATATTTT.

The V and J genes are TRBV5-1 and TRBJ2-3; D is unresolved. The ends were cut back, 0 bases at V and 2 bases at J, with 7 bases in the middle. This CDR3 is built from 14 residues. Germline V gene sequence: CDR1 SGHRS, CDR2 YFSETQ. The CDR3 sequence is CASSLGGYTDTQYF. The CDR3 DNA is TGCGCCAGCAGCTTGGGCGGATACACAGATACGCAGTATTTT.

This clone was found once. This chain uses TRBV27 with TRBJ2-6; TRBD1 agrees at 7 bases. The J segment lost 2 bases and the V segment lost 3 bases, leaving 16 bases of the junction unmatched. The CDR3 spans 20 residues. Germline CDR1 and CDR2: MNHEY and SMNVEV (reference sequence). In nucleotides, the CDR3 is TGTGCCAGCAGTTTTGTATTGTCGACAGGGAGATTTCCTGGGGCCAACGTCCTGACTTTC. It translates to CASSFVLSTGRFPGANVLTF. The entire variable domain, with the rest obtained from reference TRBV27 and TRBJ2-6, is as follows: EAQVTQNPRYLITVTGKKLTVTCSQNMNHEYMSWYRQDPGLGLRQIYYSMNVEVTDKGDVPEGYKVSRKEKRNFPLILESPSPNQTSLYFCASSFVLSTGRFPGANVLTFGAGSRLTVL.

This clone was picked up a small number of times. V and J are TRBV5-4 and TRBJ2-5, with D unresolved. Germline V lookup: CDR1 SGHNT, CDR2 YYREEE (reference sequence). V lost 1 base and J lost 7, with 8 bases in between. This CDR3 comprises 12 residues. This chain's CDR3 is CASSLSPGTQYF. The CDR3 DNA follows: TGTGCCAGCAGCTTGTCTCCCGGGACCCAGTACTTC.

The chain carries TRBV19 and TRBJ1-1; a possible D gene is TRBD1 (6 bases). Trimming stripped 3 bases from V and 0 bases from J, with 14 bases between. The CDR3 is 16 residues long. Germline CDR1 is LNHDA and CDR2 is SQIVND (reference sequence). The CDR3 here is CASSINRQAMNTEAFF. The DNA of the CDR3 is TGTGCCAGTAGTATCAATAGACAGGCAATGAACACTGAAGCTTTCTTT.

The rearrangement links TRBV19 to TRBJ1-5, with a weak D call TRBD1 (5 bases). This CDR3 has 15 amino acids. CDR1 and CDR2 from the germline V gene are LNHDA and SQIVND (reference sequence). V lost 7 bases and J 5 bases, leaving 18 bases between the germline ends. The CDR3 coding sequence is TGTGCCAGTACCCCCAGAGGAAGGGGCGATCAGCCCCAGCATTTT. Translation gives CASTPRGRGDQPQHF.

The CDR3 protein is CAWSSGTEQFF. CDR3 nucleotides: TGTGCCTGGAGTTCCGGGACAGAGCAGTTCTTC. The V and J genes are TRBV30 and TRBJ2-1; D perhaps matches TRBD1 (6 bases). Trimming left V 2 bases short and J 10 bases short, with 9 bases between. CDR1 is GTSNPN and CDR2 is SVGIG in the germline V gene (reference sequence). This CDR3 is built from 11 residues. Supplemented by reference TRBV30 and TRBJ2-1, the full variable domain reads SQTIHQWPATLVQPVGSPLSLECTVEGTSNPNLYWYRQAAGRGLQLLFYSVGIGQISSEVPQNLSASRPQDRQFILSSKKLLLSDSGFYLCAWSSGTEQFFGPGTRLTVL.

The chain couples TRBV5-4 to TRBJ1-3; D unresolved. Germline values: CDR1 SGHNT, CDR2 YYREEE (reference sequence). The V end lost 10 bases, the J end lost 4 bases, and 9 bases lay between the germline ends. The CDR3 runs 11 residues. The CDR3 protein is CAWTIGNTIYF. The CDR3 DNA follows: TGTGCCTGGACTATAGGAAACACCATATATTTT.

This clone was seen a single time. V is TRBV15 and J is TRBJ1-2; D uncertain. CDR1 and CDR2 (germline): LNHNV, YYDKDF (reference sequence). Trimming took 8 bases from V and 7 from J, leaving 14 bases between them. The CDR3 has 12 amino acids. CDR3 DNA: TGTGCCACCTACGGGATTGAGGGTGGCTACACCTTC. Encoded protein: CATYGIEGGYTF.

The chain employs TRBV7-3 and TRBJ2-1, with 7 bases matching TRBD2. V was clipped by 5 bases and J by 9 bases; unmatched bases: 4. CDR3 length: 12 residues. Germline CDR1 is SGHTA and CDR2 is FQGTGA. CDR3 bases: TGTGCCAGCAGCGTGGGGGGGGGTGAGCAGTTCTTC. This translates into CASSVGGGEQFF.

CDR3 nucleotides: TGTGCCAGCAGCATCCACCGGGACAGGGGGCAATACGAGCAGTACTTC. Residues: CASSIHRDRGQYEQYF. The chain joins TRBV7-2 to TRBJ2-7; 12 bases align to TRBD1. This CDR3 is built from 16 residues. The V gene's germline CDR1 is SGHTA and CDR2 FQGNSA. Losses at the gene ends were 5 bases for V and 4 bases for J; bases not matched to a gene: 9.

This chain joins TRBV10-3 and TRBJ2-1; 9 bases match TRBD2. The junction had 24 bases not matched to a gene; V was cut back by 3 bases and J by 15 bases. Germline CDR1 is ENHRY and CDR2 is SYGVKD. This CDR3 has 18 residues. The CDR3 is CAISDLRELAGGPGKAFF. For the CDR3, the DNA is TGTGCCATCAGTGACCTCCGGGAACTGGCGGGGGGGCCGGGTAAGGCGTTCTTC.

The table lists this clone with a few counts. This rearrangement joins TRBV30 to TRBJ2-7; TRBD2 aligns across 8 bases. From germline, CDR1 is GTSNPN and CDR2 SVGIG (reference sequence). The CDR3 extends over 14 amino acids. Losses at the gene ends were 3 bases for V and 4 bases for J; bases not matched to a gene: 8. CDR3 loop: CAWSVGGAKYEQYF. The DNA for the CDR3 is TGTGCCTGGAGCGTCGGGGGGGCGAAATACGAGCAGTACTTC.